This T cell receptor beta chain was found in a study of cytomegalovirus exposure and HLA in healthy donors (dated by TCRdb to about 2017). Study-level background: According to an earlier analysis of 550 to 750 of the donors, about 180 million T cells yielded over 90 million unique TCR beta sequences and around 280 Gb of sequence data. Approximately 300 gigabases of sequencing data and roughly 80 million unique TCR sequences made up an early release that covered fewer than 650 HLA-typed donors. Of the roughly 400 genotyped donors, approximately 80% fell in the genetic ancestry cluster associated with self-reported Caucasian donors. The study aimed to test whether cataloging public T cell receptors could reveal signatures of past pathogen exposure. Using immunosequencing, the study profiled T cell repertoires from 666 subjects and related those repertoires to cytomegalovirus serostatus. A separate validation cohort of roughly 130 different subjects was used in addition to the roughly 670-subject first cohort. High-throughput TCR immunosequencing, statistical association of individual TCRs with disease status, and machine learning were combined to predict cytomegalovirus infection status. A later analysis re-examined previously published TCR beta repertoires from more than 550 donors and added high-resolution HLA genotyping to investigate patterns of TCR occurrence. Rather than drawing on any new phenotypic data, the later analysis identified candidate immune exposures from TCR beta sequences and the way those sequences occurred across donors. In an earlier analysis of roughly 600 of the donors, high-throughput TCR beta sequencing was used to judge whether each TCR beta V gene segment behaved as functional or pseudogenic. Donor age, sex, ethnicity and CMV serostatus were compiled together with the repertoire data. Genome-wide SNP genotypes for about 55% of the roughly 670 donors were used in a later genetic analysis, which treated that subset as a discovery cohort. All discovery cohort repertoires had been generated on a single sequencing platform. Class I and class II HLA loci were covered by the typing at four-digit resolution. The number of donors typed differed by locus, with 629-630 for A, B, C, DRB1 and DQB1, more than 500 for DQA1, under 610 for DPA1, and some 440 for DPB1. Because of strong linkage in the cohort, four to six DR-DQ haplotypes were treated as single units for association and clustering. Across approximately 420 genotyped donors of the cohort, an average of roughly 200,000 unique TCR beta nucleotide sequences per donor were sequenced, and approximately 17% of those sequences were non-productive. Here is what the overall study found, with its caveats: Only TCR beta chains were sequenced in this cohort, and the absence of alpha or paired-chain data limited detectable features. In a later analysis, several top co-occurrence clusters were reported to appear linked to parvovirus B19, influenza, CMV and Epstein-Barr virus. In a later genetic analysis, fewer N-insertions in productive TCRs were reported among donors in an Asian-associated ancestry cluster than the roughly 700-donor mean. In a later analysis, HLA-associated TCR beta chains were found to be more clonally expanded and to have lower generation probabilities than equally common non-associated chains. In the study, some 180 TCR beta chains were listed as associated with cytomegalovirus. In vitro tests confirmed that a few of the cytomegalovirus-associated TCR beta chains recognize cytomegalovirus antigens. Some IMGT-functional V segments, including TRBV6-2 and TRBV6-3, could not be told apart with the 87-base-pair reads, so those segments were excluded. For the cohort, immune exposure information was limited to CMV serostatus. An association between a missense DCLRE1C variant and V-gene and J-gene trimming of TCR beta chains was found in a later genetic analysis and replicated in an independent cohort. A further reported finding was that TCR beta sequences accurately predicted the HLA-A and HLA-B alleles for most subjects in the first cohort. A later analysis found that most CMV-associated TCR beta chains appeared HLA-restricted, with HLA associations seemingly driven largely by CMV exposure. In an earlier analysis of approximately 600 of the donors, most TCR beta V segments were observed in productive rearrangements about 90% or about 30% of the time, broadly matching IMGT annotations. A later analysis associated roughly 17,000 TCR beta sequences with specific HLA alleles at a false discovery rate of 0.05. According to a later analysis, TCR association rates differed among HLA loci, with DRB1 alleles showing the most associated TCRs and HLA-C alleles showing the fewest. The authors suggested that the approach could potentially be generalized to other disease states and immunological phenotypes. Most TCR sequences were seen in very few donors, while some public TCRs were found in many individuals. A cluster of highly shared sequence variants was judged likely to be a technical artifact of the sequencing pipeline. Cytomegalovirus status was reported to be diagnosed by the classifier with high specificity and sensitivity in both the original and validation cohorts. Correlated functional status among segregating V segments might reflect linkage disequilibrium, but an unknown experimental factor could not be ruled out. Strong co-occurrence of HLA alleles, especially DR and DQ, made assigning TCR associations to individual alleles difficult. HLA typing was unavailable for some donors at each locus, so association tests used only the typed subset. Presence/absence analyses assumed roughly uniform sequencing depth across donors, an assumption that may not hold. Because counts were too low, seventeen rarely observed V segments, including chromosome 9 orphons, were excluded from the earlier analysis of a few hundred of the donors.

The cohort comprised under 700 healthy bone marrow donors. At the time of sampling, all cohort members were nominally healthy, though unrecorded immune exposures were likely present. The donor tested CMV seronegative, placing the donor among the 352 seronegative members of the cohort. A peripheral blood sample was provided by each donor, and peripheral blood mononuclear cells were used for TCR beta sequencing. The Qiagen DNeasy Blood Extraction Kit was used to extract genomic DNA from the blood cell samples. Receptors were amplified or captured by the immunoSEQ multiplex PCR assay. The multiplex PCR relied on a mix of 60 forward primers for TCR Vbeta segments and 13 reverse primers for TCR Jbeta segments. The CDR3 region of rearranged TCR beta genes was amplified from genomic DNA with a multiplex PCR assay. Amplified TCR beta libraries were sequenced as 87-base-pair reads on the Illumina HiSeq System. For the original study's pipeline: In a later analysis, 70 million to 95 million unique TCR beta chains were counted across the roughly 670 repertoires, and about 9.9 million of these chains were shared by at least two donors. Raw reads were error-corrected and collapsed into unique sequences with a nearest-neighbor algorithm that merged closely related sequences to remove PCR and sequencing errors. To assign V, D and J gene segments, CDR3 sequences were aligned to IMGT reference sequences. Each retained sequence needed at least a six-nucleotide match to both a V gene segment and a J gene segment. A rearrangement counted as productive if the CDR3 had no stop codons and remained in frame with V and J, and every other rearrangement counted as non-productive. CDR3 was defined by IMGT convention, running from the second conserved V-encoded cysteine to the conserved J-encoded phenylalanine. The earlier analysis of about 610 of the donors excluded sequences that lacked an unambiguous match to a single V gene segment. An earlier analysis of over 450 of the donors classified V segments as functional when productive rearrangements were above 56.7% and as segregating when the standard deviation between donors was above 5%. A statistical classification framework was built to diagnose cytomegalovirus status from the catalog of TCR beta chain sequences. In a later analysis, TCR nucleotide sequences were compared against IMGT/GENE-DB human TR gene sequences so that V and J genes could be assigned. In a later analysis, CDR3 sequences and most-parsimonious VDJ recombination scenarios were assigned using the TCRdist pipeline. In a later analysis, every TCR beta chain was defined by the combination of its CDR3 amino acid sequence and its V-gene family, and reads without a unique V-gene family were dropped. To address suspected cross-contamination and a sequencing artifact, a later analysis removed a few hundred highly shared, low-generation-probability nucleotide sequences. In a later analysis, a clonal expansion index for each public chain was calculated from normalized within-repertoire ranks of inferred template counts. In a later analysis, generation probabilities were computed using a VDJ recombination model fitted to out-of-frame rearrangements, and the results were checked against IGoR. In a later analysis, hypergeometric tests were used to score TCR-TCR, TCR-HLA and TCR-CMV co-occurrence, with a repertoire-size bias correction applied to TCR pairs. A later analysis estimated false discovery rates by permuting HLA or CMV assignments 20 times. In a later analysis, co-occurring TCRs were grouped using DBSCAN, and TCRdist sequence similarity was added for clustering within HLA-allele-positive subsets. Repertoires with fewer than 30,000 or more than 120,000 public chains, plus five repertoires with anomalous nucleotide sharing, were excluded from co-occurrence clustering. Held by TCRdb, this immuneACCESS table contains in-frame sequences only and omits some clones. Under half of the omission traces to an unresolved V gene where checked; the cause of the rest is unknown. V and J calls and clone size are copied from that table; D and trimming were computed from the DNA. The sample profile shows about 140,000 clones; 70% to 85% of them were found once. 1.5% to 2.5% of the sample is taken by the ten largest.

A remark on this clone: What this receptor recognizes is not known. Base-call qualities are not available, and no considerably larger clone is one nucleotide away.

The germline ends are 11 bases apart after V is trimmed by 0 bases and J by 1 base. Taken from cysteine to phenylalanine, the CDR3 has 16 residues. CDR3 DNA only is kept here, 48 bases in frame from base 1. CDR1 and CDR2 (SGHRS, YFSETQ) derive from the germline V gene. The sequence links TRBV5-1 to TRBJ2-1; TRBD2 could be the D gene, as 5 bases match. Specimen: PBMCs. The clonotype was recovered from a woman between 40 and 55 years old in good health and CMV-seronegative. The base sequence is TGCGCCAGCAGCTTGGGTGGGAGAGCGTCCTACAATGAGCAGTTCTTC. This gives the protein CASSLGGRASYNEQFF.